The present entry profiles one T cell receptor (beta chain) with its context. Its antigen remains unidentified. This record comes from a study of cytomegalovirus exposure and HLA in healthy donors. Study-wide points: Highly shared variants forming one cluster were likely a sequencing artifact. Association of a missense DCLRE1C variant with TCR beta V- and J-gene trimming was reported in a later analysis.

This CDR3 spans 16 amino acids. V lost 5 bases, J lost 0 bases, and 15 bases lay in between. Germline CDR1 and CDR2: SGHRS and YFSETQ. Primers: 60 Vbeta forward and 13 Jbeta reverse. Clones were sequenced by immunoSEQ multiplex PCR, and TCRdb holds only the in-frame ones, with some missing. The sample lists about 140,000 clones, roughly 77% seen once, with about 3% in the top ten. The material sequenced was PBMCs. The receptor comes from a middle-aged man in good health and CMV-seronegative. The genes are TRBV5-1 and TRBJ1-3, with D possibly being TRBD1 (5 bases). The DNA of the CDR3 is TGCGCCAGCAGTTATACAGGACAAAACTCTGGAAACACCATATATTTT. Protein: CASSYTGQNSGNTIYF.